This T cell receptor (beta chain) was sequenced for a study of T cell responses to AZD1222 COVID-19 vaccine. Study-wide results and caveats: Spike-specific TCR breadth rose after two AZD1222 doses, and depth rose as well. At baseline, just five to seven AZD1222 recipients tested seropositive.

TCRdb's table, derived via immunoSEQ multiplex PCR, lists solely in-frame clones and lacks some. The data contain 150,000 to 200,000 clones, around 88% of them singletons. A single count supports this clone. What it recognizes is unknown. This TCR was sampled from an adult in good health. Sequenced material: peripheral blood, taken on day 0 of AZD1222 vaccination.

CDR3 region: CASSLWVYTEAFF. The DNA of the CDR3 is TGTGCCAGCAGTTTATGGGTATACACTGAAGCTTTCTTT. The genes are TRBV27 and TRBJ1-1; D unclear. Germline CDR1 is MNHEY and CDR2 is SMNVEV (reference sequence). This CDR3 comprises 13 residues. Trimming removed 1 base from V and 3 bases from J, with 6 bases in between.